The rows below give T cell receptor beta chains drawn from one sample of a study of identical twins. TCRdb reanalysed the 5' RACE reads using MiXCR and keeps one entry per CDR3 protein. The sample shows about 700,000 distinct CDR3 sequences, 6% to 6.5% of them seen only once. The sample consisted of naive T cells sorted from blood. The origin of the receptors is a man younger than 35 in good health. Each CDR3 is given with its conserved first and last residue. The order of the fields is V gene, J gene, clone size, D gene, CDR3 protein, CDR3 DNA. A D gene is named only where the DNA matches it firmly. The listing skips clone size in some rows; elsewhere it reads once, few, many or a size class.

V gene: TRBV5-1
J gene: TRBJ2-1
clone size: many
D gene: -
CDR3 protein: CASSAPLESNEQFF
CDR3 DNA: TGCGCCAGCAGCGCTCCGTTAGAGTCCAATGAGCAGTTCTTC

V gene: TRBV6-1
J gene: TRBJ2-1
clone size: few
D gene: TRBD2
CDR3 protein: CASTGTSGRGLRADEQFF
CDR3 DNA: TGTGCCAGCACCGGGACTAGCGGGAGGGGACTCCGAGCGGATGAGCAGTTCTTC

V gene: TRBV2
J gene: TRBJ2-5
clone size: -
D gene: -
CDR3 protein: CATNFRGRETQYF
CDR3 DNA: TGTGCCACAAATTTCAGGGGTCGAGAGACCCAGTACTTC

V gene: TRBV5-1
J gene: TRBJ2-2
clone size: many
D gene: -
CDR3 protein: CASSPQSGGNTGELFF
CDR3 DNA: TGCGCCAGCAGCCCGCAAAGCGGAGGGAACACCGGGGAGCTGTTTTTT

V gene: TRBV20-1
J gene: TRBJ1-5
clone size: -
D gene: -
CDR3 protein: CSARDSGAWQPQHF
CDR3 DNA: TGCAGTGCTAGAGATTCGGGGGCCTGGCAGCCCCAGCATTTT

V gene: TRBV12-3/TRBV12-4
J gene: TRBJ1-1
clone size: many
D gene: -
CDR3 protein: CAILGPVAGAFF
CDR3 DNA: TGTGCCATCCTGGGCCCTGTTGCGGGAGCTTTCTTT

V gene: TRBV6-2/TRBV6-3
J gene: TRBJ2-7
clone size: few
D gene: -
CDR3 protein: CASQDRTYEQYF
CDR3 DNA: TGTGCCAGCCAGGACAGAACCTACGAGCAGTACTTC

V gene: TRBV12-3/TRBV12-4
J gene: TRBJ1-4
clone size: many
D gene: -
CDR3 protein: CASSSPRATNEKLFF
CDR3 DNA: TGTGCCAGCAGTTCCCCTCGTGCAACTAATGAAAAACTGTTTTTT

V gene: TRBV29-1
J gene: TRBJ2-1
clone size: -
D gene: -
CDR3 protein: CSVESGGEQFF
CDR3 DNA: TGCAGCGTTGAGTCTGGAGGTGAGCAGTTCTTC

V gene: TRBV12-3/TRBV12-4
J gene: TRBJ2-2
clone size: many
D gene: TRBD1
CDR3 protein: CASSPPGQGAGELFF
CDR3 DNA: TGTGCCAGCAGTCCCCCGGGACAGGGTGCCGGGGAGCTGTTTTTT

V gene: TRBV28
J gene: TRBJ2-1
clone size: many
D gene: -
CDR3 protein: CASSLFGDNEQFF
CDR3 DNA: TGTGCCAGCAGTTTATTCGGTGACAATGAGCAGTTCTTC